This TCR beta chain was identified in a study of vaccination effects on CD4 cells after COVID-19. From germline, CDR1 is SNHLY and CDR2 FYNNEI. The CDR3 has 15 residues. V was clipped by 4 bases and J by 3 bases, with 15 bases between them. A note on this clone: Its antigen is undetermined.

Method: immunoSEQ multiplex PCR; TCRdb's copy keeps in-frame clones and lacks some. Altogether tens of thousands of clones are present, approximately 72% being singletons, with the ten largest covering approximately 4.3%. Antigen-specific CD4+ T cells were first expanded with viral peptide pools by the ViraFEST assay and only then sequenced. Following a roughly ten-day culture, CD4+ T cells were purified. Absence of prior SARS-CoV-2 infection characterized the vaccine recipients, who showed negative nucleocapsid antibodies. Culturing of 1.5 million to 2 million PBMC per well took place with 8.5 to 10 IU/ml IL-2 and 7.5 to 10 ug/ml peptides.

The J gene is TRBJ1-1, the V gene TRBV2, with D possibly being TRBD1 (5 bases). The sequencing used CD4+ T cells from PBMCs cultured with HCoV-OC43 spike peptides, collected before COVID-19 vaccination. As to subset: HCoV-OC43 spike overlapping peptide pool stimulation. This TCR derives from a human donor who received a COVID-19 vaccine. In nucleotides, the CDR3 is TGTGCCAGCAGTGGGACACCTCAATCTTACACTGAAGCTTTCTTT. Translated, it gives CASSGTPQSYTEAFF.